These 21 T cell receptor beta chains share one sample of origin, sequenced in a study of blood T cells in healthy people across ages. A second PCR of 7 to 11 cycles used a sample-barcoded 5' primer and a J-beta primer mix. TCRdb passed the 5' RACE reads through MiXCR, listing each CDR3 protein once. The sample has about 1.4 million distinct CDR3 sequences; approximately 59% are singletons. The sample taken for sequencing was blood. These receptors all stem from a man between 18 and 35 years old in good health.

The chain combines TRBV5-6 with TRBJ2-7; D tentatively reads TRBD1 or TRBD2 (5 bases each). Germline V gives CDR1 SGHDT, CDR2 YYEEEE. The V end lost 3 bases, the J end lost 2 bases, and 15 bases lay between the germline ends. The CDR3 is 15 amino acids. The CDR3 reads CASSSVGDGTYEQYF. In DNA, the CDR3 is TGTGCCAGCAGCTCGGTCGGGGACGGAACCTACGAGCAGTACTTC.

The J gene is TRBJ2-7, the V gene TRBV19; D might be TRBD1 or TRBD2, each matching 5 bases. V dropped 3 bases and J dropped 2 bases, with 14 bases sitting between them. Germline V gene lookup returns CDR1 LNHDA and CDR2 SQIVND (reference sequence). The CDR3 sequence is 15 residues long. For the CDR3, the DNA is TGTGCCAGTAGTATTGACCCGGGACGGCCCTACGAGCAGTACTTC. Protein: CASSIDPGRPYEQYF.

This sequence joins TRBV10-3 and TRBJ2-7; 9 nucleotides align to TRBD1. This CDR3 is 15 amino acids long. CDR1 and CDR2 (germline): ENHRY, SYGVKD. V shed 3 bases and J 4 bases; nucleotides not matched to a gene: 7. The CDR3 nucleotides read TGTGCCATCAGTGATCCACCGGGACAGGGTTACGAGCAGTACTTC. Translated, it gives CAISDPPGQGYEQYF.

This clonotype was recorded once. This CDR3 is CSASLAAAGGFQYF. The CDR3 nucleotides are TGCAGTGCTAGCCTTGCGGCCGCTGGGGGGTTTCAGTACTTC. The chain recombines TRBV20-1 with TRBJ2-4; D possibly corresponds to TRBD2 (6 bases). Germline loops: CDR1 DFQATT, CDR2 SNEGSKA (reference sequence). Trimming removed 3 bases from V and 11 bases from J, with 20 bases in between. This CDR3 contains 14 residues.

About this clonotype: The junction does not match germline at one end; this may be a read error. This chain joins TRBV24-1 and TRBJ2-1; D possibly corresponds to TRBD2 (6 bases). Germline CDR1 reads KGHDR; CDR2 reads SFDVKD. The CDR3 covers 15 residues. This CDR3 is CATSGLQEGPNEQFF. The CDR3 nucleotides read TGTGCCACCAGTGGTTTGCAGGAGGGCCCCAATGAGCAGTTCTTC.

The chain links TRBV27 to TRBJ2-3, with D maybe TRBD2 (6 bases). The CDR3 length is 13 residues. CDR1 MNHEY and CDR2 SMNVEV come from the germline V gene (reference sequence). Deletions cut 7 bases from V and 2 bases from J, with 10 bases between. This chain's CDR3 is CASTGRNTDTQYF. The CDR3 DNA sequence: TGTGCCAGCACTGGGAGGAACACAGATACGCAGTATTTT.

The chain employs TRBV27 and TRBJ2-7; 8 positions match TRBD1. Trimming took 5 bases from V and 7 from J; bases not matched to a gene: 10. The CDR3 extends over 14 amino acids. The germline V gene encodes CDR1 MNHEY and CDR2 SMNVEV (reference sequence). DNA for the CDR3: TGTGCCAGCAGTGCGGACAGGGTGGGATATGAGCAGTACTTC. It yields the protein CASSADRVGYEQYF.

This chain uses TRBV6-2 or TRBV6-3 with TRBJ2-3; possibly TRBD2 for D (5 bases). The germline V gene has CDR1 MNHEY and CDR2 SVGEGT. Trimming left V 6 bases short and J 4 bases short, with 26 bases between. The CDR3 is 18 residues long. The CDR3 coding sequence is TGTGCCAGCAGCCGTCGCTTAGGTGAAAGCCCCGGGGCAGATACGCAGTATTTT. Translation: CASSRRLGESPGADTQYF.

V is TRBV6-6 and J is TRBJ1-2; possible D gene TRBD1, 6 bases. CDR1 is MNHNY and CDR2 is SVGAGI in the germline V gene (reference sequence). The CDR3 runs 16 residues. V lost 2 bases, J lost 0 bases, and 13 bases lay in between. This CDR3 is CASSYRAGDANYGYTF. The CDR3 bases are TGTGCCAGCAGTTACCGGGCAGGGGACGCTAACTATGGCTACACCTTC.

This rearrangement joins TRBV21-1 to TRBJ2-3. TRBV21-1 is listed as a pseudogene. The CDR3 is 12 residues long. The CDR3 sequence is CASSRLTDTQYF. The CDR3 DNA reads as TGTGCCAGCAGCAGGCTCACAGATACGCAGTATTTT.

This clonotype was detected a few times. V is TRBV24-1 and J is TRBJ2-3; D ambiguous. The CDR3 is 16 residues long. CDR1 and CDR2 (germline): KGHDR, SFDVKD. Deletions cut 3 bases from V and 1 base from J, with 13 bases between. CDR3 sequence reads: CATSDPPRSGTDTQYF. The CDR3 DNA reads as TGTGCCACCAGTGATCCCCCACGGTCGGGCACAGATACGCAGTATTTT.

This clonotype was observed a few times. V is TRBV12-3 or TRBV12-4 and J is TRBJ2-7; 12 nucleotides match TRBD2. The CDR3 is made up of 17 amino acids. With 6 bases clipped from V and 4 bases from J, the junction kept 13 bases outside the gene matches. CDR3 loop: CASSQSPGLAGLYEQYF. In DNA form, the CDR3 reads TGTGCCAGCAGCCAGTCCCCGGGACTAGCGGGTTTGTACGAGCAGTACTTC.

The chain links TRBV29-1 to TRBJ2-7, with D tentatively TRBD1 (5 bases). Trimming removed 7 bases at V and 3 bases at J, with 19 bases between. Germline assignment: CDR1 SQVTM and CDR2 ANQGSEA. The CDR3 runs 14 residues. The CDR3 spells CSAVGPSQGYEQYF. The DNA for the CDR3 is TGCAGCGCTGTGGGGCCTAGTCAGGGCTACGAGCAGTACTTC.

This clonotype has only a few counts. This chain connects TRBV4-1 to TRBJ2-7, with D perhaps matching TRBD2 (6 bases). CDR3 size: 14 residues. Trimming removed 0 bases from V and 7 bases from J, with 13 bases in between. Per germline, CDR1 MGHRA and CDR2 YSYEKL. In nucleotides, the CDR3 is TGCGCCAGCAGCCAAGATGGGGGACTTTGGGAGCAGTACTTC. It specifies CASSQDGGLWEQYF.

V usage is TRBV28 and J usage is TRBJ1-4, with TRBD1 matching 7 bases. Germline CDR1 reads MDHEN; CDR2 reads SYDVKM. The junction had 4 bases not matched to a gene; V was cut back by 5 bases and J by 1 base. The CDR3 is 15 amino acids. CDR3 sequence reads: CASSTRQGTNEKLFF. The CDR3 DNA sequence: TGTGCCAGCAGTACCCGACAGGGAACTAATGAAAAACTGTTTTTT.

In its sample, this clonotype was seen many times. The chain combines TRBV20-1 with TRBJ2-5; TRBD1 or TRBD2 may be the D gene (5 bases each). Germline loops: CDR1 DFQATT, CDR2 SNEGSKA (reference sequence). This CDR3 spans 16 amino acids. V lost 1 base, J lost 2 bases, and 17 bases lay in between. The CDR3 loop is CSARGDLSGTQETQYF. The CDR3 nucleotides are TGCAGTGCTAGAGGAGACTTATCCGGGACGCAAGAGACCCAGTACTTC.

This clonotype appeared a few times. The chain has TRBV20-1 and TRBJ2-7; D may be TRBD1 (5 bases). The CDR3 is 13 amino acids. From germline, CDR1 is DFQATT and CDR2 SNEGSKA (reference sequence). Trimming pared 5 bases from V and 1 base from J, leaving 12 bases between. CDR3 sequence: CSARSRTSYEQYF. The CDR3 region has the DNA TGCAGTGCTCGAAGCCGGACATCCTACGAGCAGTACTTC.

The gene calls are TRBV6-1 and TRBJ1-5; 10 bases are a match to TRBD1. This CDR3 is 15 amino acids long. CDR1 is MNHNS and CDR2 is SASEGT in the germline V gene. V shed 4 bases and J 6 bases; nucleotides not matched to a gene: 6. The CDR3 DNA sequence: TGTGCCAGCAGTGCGGGACAGGGGATGGGTCAGCCCCAGCATTTT. Amino acids: CASSAGQGMGQPQHF.

The chain carries TRBV20-1 and TRBJ2-1, with D possibly matching TRBD2 (6 bases). The length of the CDR3 is 14 residues. In germline, CDR1 is DFQATT, CDR2 SNEGSKA (reference sequence). V was cut by 7 bases and J by 5 bases, with 18 bases left in between. CDR3 residues: CSGMTRWEDNEQFF. CDR3 in DNA: TGCAGTGGGATGACTAGGTGGGAGGACAATGAGCAGTTCTTC.

The rearrangement uses TRBV10-3 and TRBJ2-7; unclear D gene. Trimming took off 6 bases at V and 0 bases at J, with 18 bases between the two ends. Looked up from germline, CDR1 is ENHRY and CDR2 is SYGVKD. CDR3 length: 16 amino acids. CDR3: CAISPPDMGNSYEQYF. The CDR3 bases are TGTGCCATCAGCCCACCAGACATGGGAAACTCCTACGAGCAGTACTTC.

The chain joins TRBV7-9 to TRBJ2-7; TRBD2 matches at 13 bases. Germline-derived CDR1 and CDR2 are SEHNR and FQNEAQ (reference sequence). This CDR3 has 16 amino acids. The V segment lost 5 bases and the J segment 1 base; nucleotides outside the gene matches: 5. This CDR3 reads CASSGTSGARSYEQYF. CDR3 coding DNA: TGTGCCAGCAGCGGGACTAGCGGGGCTAGATCCTACGAGCAGTACTTC.